This record covers a single TCR beta chain. This CDR3 is built from 15 residues. Germline assignment: CDR1 LNHDA and CDR2 SQIVND (reference sequence). The V gene end was trimmed by 7 bases and the J gene end by 3 bases; junction bases not matched to a gene: 8. Time point in this sample: peripheral blood 6 weeks after treatment start. Assay: immunoSEQ multiplex PCR; the TCRdb copy retains only in-frame clones and omits some. This sample has around 47,000 clones; more than 75% occur once, and the top ten carry about 12%. This sample is part of a study of PD-L1 blockade in urothelial cancer. Study at large: About 90% of the roughly 29 patients were men whose urothelial cancer was bladder-origin. Blood underwent analysis 3 weeks (second dose) and 6 weeks after treatment began.

The clonotype comes from a man aged 55 to 70 with urothelial cancer. This chain links TRBV19 with TRBJ2-2; 7 bases match TRBD1. The sequencing here drew on PBMCs, taken around atezolizumab (anti-PD-L1) treatment. CDR3 DNA sequence: TGTGCCAGTACCCAAGGGCAGGGGGACACCGGGGAGCTGTTTTTT. It codes for CASTQGQGDTGELFF.